This T cell receptor (beta chain) was retrieved from a study of cytomegalovirus exposure and HLA in healthy donors. Whole-study findings and limits: The classifier was said to identify cytomegalovirus status with high specificity and sensitivity. Association of 16,951 TCR beta sequences with HLA alleles was found at 0.05 false discovery rate in a later analysis. Later analysis indicated greater clonal expansion among HLA-associated TCR beta chains than among equally common other chains.

On this clone: Its antigen is not known.

The V gene's germline CDR1 is LNHDA and CDR2 SQIVND (reference sequence). CDR3 length equals 12 residues. The V end lost 5 bases, the J end lost 8 bases, and 12 bases lay between the germline ends. The study ran its PCR with 60 Vbeta and 13 Jbeta primers. Study processing details: An analysis that came later counted tens of millions of unique TCR beta chains, approximately 11 million shared. Using immunoSEQ multiplex PCR, the repertoire was profiled, and TCRdb retains in-frame clones only, with some absent. V and J calls and clone size are as listed in that table; D and trimming were resolved from the DNA. The sample yields 150,000 to 200,000 clones, around 72% seen once.

The specimen was PBMCs. V and J are TRBV19 and TRBJ1-2; D unclear. The source is a woman between 40 and 50 years old in good health and CMV-seropositive. The CDR3 bases are TGTGCCAGTAGTGAACCTCCCGGGGGCTACACCTTC. Translated: CASSEPPGGYTF.